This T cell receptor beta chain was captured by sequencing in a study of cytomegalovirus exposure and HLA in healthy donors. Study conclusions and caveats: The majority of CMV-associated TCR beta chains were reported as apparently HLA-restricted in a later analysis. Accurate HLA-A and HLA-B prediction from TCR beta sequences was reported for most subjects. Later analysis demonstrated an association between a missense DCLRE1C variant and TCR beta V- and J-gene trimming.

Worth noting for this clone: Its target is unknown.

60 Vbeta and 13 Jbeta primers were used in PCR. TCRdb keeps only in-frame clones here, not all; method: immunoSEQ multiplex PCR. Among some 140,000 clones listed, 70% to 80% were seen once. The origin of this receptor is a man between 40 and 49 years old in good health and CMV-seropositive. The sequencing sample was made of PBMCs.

The CDR3 here is CASSPPSGTAQYF. The CDR3 nucleotides read TGTGCCAGCTCACCACCTAGCGGGACGGCCCAGTACTTC. The gene calls are TRBV18 and TRBJ2-5, with TRBD2 identical over 8 bases. With V trimmed by 0 bases and J by 9 bases, 3 bases remained unmatched. The CDR3 consists of 13 residues. CDR1 KGHSH and CDR2 LQKENI come from the germline V gene. Full variable domain (rest looked up from reference TRBV18 and TRBJ2-5): NAGVMQNPRHLVRRRGQEARLRCSPMKGHSHVYWYRQLPEEGLKFMVYLQKENIIDESGMPKERFSAEFPKEGPSILRIQQVVRGDSAAYFCASSPPSGTAQYFGPGTRLLVL.